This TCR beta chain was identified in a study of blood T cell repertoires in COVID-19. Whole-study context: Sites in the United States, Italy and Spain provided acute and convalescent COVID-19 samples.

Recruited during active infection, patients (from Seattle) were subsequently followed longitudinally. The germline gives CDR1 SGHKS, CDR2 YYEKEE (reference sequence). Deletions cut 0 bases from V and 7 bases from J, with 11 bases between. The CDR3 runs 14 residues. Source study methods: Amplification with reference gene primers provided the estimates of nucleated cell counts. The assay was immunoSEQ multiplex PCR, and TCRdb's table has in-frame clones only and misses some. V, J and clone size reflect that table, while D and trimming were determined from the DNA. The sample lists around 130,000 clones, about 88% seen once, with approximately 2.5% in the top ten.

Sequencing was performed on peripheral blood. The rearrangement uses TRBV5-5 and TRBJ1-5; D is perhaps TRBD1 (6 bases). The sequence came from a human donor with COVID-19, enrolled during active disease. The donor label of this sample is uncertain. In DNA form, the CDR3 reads TGTGCCAGCAGCTTGGGGCAGGGGACGCAGCCCCAGCATTTT. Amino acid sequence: CASSLGQGTQPQHF.